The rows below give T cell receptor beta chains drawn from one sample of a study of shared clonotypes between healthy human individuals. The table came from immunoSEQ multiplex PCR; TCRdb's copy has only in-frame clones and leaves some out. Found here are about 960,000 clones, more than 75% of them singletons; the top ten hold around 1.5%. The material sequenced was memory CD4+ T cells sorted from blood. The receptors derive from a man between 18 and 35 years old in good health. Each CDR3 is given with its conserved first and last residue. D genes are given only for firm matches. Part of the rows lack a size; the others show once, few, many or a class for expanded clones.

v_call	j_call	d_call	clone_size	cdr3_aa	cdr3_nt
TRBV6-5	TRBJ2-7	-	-	CASKVGSTGEQYF	TGTGCCAGCAAGGTGGGATCCACGGGGGAGCAGTACTTC
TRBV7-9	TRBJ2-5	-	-	CASSFTSSGETQYF	TGTGCCAGCAGCTTTACTAGTTCAGGCGAGACCCAGTACTTC
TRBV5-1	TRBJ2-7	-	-	CASSLEQGREQYF	TGCGCCAGCAGCTTGGAGCAGGGTAGGGAGCAGTACTTC
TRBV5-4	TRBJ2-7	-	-	CASSNLGGYEQYF	TGTGCCAGCAGCAACTTGGGGGGCTACGAGCAGTACTTC
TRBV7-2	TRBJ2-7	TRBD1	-	CASTPPQGQATYEQYF	TGTGCCAGCACCCCTCCCCAGGGACAGGCAACCTACGAGCAGTACTTC
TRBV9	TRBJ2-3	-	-	CASSVAGFSTDTQYF	TGTGCCAGCAGCGTAGCTGGGTTCAGCACAGATACGCAGTATTTT
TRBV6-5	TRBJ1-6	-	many	CAVGGYSPLHF	TGTGCCGTTGGGGGTTATTCACCCCTCCACTTT
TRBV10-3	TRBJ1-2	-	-	CAITVDGYGYTF	TGTGCCATCACCGTGGACGGCTATGGCTACACCTTC
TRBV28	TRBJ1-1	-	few	CASSLWGGMTGEAFF	TGTGCCAGCAGTTTATGGGGGGGGATGACGGGTGAAGCTTTCTTT
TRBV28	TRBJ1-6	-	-	CASSLRPNYNSPLHF	TGTGCCAGCAGTTTGAGACCGAACTATAATTCACCCCTCCACTTT
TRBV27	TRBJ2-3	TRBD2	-	CASRAGTSGGFTQYF	TGTGCCAGCAGAGCCGGGACTAGCGGAGGGTTTACGCAGTATTTT
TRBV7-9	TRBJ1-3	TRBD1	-	CASSPGQGILGNTIYF	TGTGCCAGCAGCCCTGGACAGGGGATTTTGGGAAACACCATATATTTT
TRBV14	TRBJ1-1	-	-	CASSQDPRRHSGFNTEAFF	TGTGCCAGCAGCCAAGATCCCCGCCGGCACTCCGGGTTTAACACTGAAGCTTTCTTT
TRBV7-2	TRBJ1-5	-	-	CASSAGGPLSQPQHF	TGTGCCAGCAGCGCCGGGGGGCCCCTCAGTCAGCCCCAGCATTTT
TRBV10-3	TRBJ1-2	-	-	CAISASTTTLF	TGTGCCATCAGTGCGAGTACAACCACCCTCTTC
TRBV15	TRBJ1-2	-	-	CATSLGFKAGTDGYTF	TGTGCCACCAGTTTGGGCTTTAAGGCAGGGACGGATGGCTACACCTTC
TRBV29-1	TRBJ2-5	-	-	CSVEPTAQETQYF	TGCAGCGTTGAGCCTACCGCCCAAGAGACCCAGTACTTC
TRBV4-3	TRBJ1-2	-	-	CASSQDLGDNYGYTF	TGCGCCAGCAGCCAAGATCTGGGGGACAACTATGGCTACACCTTC
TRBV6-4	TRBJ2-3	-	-	CASSDSRSPGDTQYF	TGTGCCAGCAGTGACTCGCGCTCCCCAGGTGACACGCAGTATTTT
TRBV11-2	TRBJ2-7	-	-	CASSLSFIGAAYEQYF	TGTGCCAGCAGCCTCTCTTTTATCGGGGCAGCCTACGAGCAGTACTTC
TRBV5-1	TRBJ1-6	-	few	CASSGDYNSPLHF	TGCGCCAGCAGCGGCGATTATAATTCACCCCTCCACTTT
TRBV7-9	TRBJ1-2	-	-	CASSSGLF	TGTGCCAGCAGCTCCGGACTCTTC
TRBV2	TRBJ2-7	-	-	CASKTGTYEQYF	TGTGCCAGCAAGACAGGCACTTACGAGCAGTACTTC
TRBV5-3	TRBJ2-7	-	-	CARSLVIARYEQYF	TGTGCCAGAAGCTTGGTGATAGCGAGATACGAGCAGTACTTC
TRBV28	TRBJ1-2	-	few	CASSSPQAGLYGYTF	TGTGCCAGCAGTTCCCCTCAGGCAGGCCTCTATGGCTACACCTTC
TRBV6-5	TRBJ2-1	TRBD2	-	CASTQLAANEQFF	TGTGCCAGCACTCAACTAGCGGCCAATGAGCAGTTCTTC
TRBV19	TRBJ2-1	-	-	CASKASFFYNEQFF	TGTGCCAGTAAGGCTAGCTTCTTCTACAATGAGCAGTTCTTC
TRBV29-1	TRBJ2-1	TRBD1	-	CSVDKGGETYNEQFF	TGCAGCGTCGATAAAGGGGGCGAGACCTACAATGAGCAGTTCTTC
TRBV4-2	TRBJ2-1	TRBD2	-	CASSHKGLAGAYNEQFF	TGTGCCAGCAGCCACAAGGGACTAGCGGGGGCCTACAATGAGCAGTTCTTC
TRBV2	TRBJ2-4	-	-	CASLGVDKNIQYF	TGTGCCAGTTTGGGTGTGGACAAAAACATTCAGTACTTC
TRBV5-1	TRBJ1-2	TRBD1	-	CASSEHGQASYGYTF	TGCGCCAGCAGCGAACACGGACAGGCCTCCTATGGCTACACCTTC
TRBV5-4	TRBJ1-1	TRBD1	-	CASTTQGAKTEAFF	TGTGCCAGCACCACCCAGGGGGCGAAGACTGAAGCTTTCTTT
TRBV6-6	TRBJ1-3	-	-	CASNPGQSPGNTIYF	TGTGCCAGCAACCCGGGACAATCCCCAGGAAACACCATATATTTT
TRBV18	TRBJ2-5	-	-	CASSPPGSAKTQYF	TGTGCCAGCTCACCACCGGGTAGCGCGAAGACCCAGTACTTC
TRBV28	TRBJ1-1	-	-	CASSLEKRGGTEAFF	TGTGCCAGCAGTTTGGAAAAAAGGGGGGGCACTGAAGCTTTCTTT
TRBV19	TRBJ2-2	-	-	CASSINGLGELFF	TGTGCCAGTAGTATTAACGGTCTCGGGGAGCTGTTTTTT
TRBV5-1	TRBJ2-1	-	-	CASSARDNEQFF	TGCGCCAGCAGCGCCAGGGACAATGAGCAGTTCTTC
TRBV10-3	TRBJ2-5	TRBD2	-	CAIRSGLAGGWGETQYF	TGTGCCATCAGATCGGGACTAGCGGGAGGGTGGGGCGAGACCCAGTACTTC
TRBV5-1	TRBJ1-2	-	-	CASSAGHLGAYGYTF	TGCGCCAGCAGCGCGGGACATTTGGGCGCGTACGGCTACACCTTC
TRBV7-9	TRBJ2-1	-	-	CASSLQNRYYNEQFF	TGTGCCAGCAGCTTACAGAACCGATATTACAATGAGCAGTTCTTC
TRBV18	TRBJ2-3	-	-	CASSPPQIRTQYF	TGTGCCAGCTCACCACCCCAGATACGTACGCAGTATTTT
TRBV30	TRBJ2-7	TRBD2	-	CAWSVFRTSGRLYEQYF	TGTGCCTGGAGTGTGTTTAGAACTAGCGGGAGATTGTACGAGCAGTACTTC
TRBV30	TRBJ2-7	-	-	CAWSRGGPYEQYF	TGTGCCTGGAGCCGGGGTGGCCCCTACGAGCAGTACTTC
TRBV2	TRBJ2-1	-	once	CASPGGPHSYGQFF	TGTGCCAGCCCCGGTGGTCCCCATAGTTACGGGCAGTTCTTC
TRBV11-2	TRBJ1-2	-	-	CASSPVANYGYTF	TGTGCCAGCAGCCCGGTTGCTAACTATGGCTACACCTTC
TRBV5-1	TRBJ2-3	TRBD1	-	CASSLRTGEADTQYF	TGCGCCAGCAGCTTGAGGACAGGGGAAGCAGATACGCAGTATTTT
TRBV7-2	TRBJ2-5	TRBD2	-	CASSSVLSMRGDKRETQYF	TGTGCCAGCAGCTCCGTCCTTTCGATGCGGGGGGACAAACGGGAGACCCAGTACTTC
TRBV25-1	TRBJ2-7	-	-	CASSDRGYEQYF	TGTGCCAGCAGTGATCGCGGCTACGAGCAGTACTTC
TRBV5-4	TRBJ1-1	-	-	CASSQDRYNTEAFF	TGTGCCAGCAGCCAAGACAGATACAACACTGAAGCTTTCTTT
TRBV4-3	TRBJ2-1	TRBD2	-	CASSQQPSGSLRNEQFF	TGCGCCAGCAGCCAGCAACCTAGCGGGAGTCTCAGGAATGAGCAGTTCTTC
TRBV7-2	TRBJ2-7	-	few	CASSLVGEQYF	TGTGCCAGCAGCTTAGTAGGCGAGCAGTACTTC
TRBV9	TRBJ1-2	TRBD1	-	CASSVDRGRGYGYTF	TGTGCCAGCAGCGTGGACAGGGGGCGCGGGTATGGCTACACCTTC
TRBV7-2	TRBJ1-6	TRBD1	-	CASSLYGTGANSPLHF	TGTGCCAGCAGCTTATATGGGACAGGGGCTAATTCACCCCTCCACTTT
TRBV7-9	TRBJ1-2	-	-	CASSLGQGSYGYTF	TGTGCCAGCAGCTTAGGTCAGGGAAGCTATGGCTACACCTTC
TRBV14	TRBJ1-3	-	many	CASSQFFPGTGNTIYF	TGTGCCAGCAGCCAATTTTTTCCAGGGACTGGAAACACCATATATTTT
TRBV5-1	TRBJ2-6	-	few	CASTRGTASSGANVLTF	TGCGCCAGCACCCGGGGGACTGCTAGCTCTGGGGCCAACGTCCTGACTTTC
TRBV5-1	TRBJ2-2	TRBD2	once	CASSFPAGDAGELFF	TGCGCCAGCAGCTTTCCAGCGGGAGACGCCGGGGAGCTGTTTTTT
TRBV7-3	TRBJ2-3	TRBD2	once	CASSSGLNTDTQYF	TGTGCCAGCAGCTCGGGACTAAACACAGATACGCAGTATTTT